Each of the 10 T cell receptor beta chains below was sequenced from the same sample in a study of CD8 T cells in Susac syndrome. RNA amounts of about 0.5 to 1 ug underwent reverse transcription with random hexamers. TCRdb re-called the immunoSEQ multiplex PCR reads with MiXCR, one entry per CDR3 protein. Here the sample spans about 120,000 distinct CDR3 sequences, roughly 95% being singletons. Sequenced: CD4+ T cells from PBMCs. These receptors originate from a human donor with Susac syndrome.

J is TRBJ1-1 and V is TRBV20-1; D possibly corresponds to TRBD1 (5 bases). V was cut by 4 bases and J by 1 base, with 16 bases left in between. Germline assignment: CDR1 DFQATT and CDR2 SNEGSKA (reference sequence). This CDR3 has 15 residues. The CDR3 DNA is TGCAGTGCTAAAGGGGCCGCGCCCGAGAACACTGAAGCTTTCTTT. It codes for CSAKGAAPENTEAFF.

The gene calls are TRBV20-1 and TRBJ2-3; 7 bases are a match to TRBD2. The CDR3 contains 15 residues. Germline CDR1 DFQATT, CDR2 SNEGSKA (reference sequence). V dropped 3 bases and J dropped 2; count of bases not matched to a gene: 8. DNA for the CDR3: TGCAGTGCTAGGCCTCTAGAGCGGGACACAGATACGCAGTATTTT. Amino acid sequence: CSARPLERDTDTQYF.

This clonotype was observed once. This chain links TRBV6-5 with TRBJ2-7; D ambiguous. V lost 6 bases and J lost 3, with 12 bases in between. The CDR3 consists of 13 residues. Germline CDR1 is MNHEY and CDR2 is SVGAGI. The CDR3 region has the DNA TGTGCCAGCAGAGGAAATAACCTCTACGAGCAGTACTTC. This gives the protein CASRGNNLYEQYF.

The chain couples TRBV7-3 to TRBJ1-1; 7 bases are shared with TRBD1. Per the germline V gene, CDR1 is SGHTA and CDR2 is FQGTGA. The trim removed 6 bases at V and 0 bases at J, leaving 13 bases unmatched. The CDR3 is 17 residues long. In DNA form, the CDR3 reads TGTGCCAGCAGTCCGTCAGGGGGAGCCTCCGTGAACACTGAAGCTTTCTTT. Its translation is CASSPSGGASVNTEAFF.

In DNA, the CDR3 is TGCGCCAGCGGTCCGGGACAGGGAACTGGAAACACCATATATTTT. Translating it yields CASGPGQGTGNTIYF. This chain connects TRBV5-1 to TRBJ1-3; the match to TRBD1 covers 9 bases. Trimming cost V 7 bases and J 2 bases; bases outside gene matches: 7. This CDR3 contains 15 residues. Germline V gene sequence: CDR1 SGHRS, CDR2 YFSETQ. Complete variable domain (other parts from reference TRBV5-1 and TRBJ1-3): KAGVTQTPRYLIKTRGQQVTLSCSPISGHRSVSWYQQTPGQGLQFLFEYFSETQRNKGNFPGRFSGRQFSNSRSEMNVSTLELGDSALYLCASGPGQGTGNTIYFGEGSWLTVV.

The chain is built from TRBV7-9 and TRBJ1-5; D not certain. Trimming took off 3 bases at V and 0 bases at J, with 18 bases between the two ends. This CDR3 region has 18 residues. Germline lookup yields CDR1 SEHNR and CDR2 FQNEAQ (reference sequence). For the CDR3, the DNA is TGTGCCAGCAGCTTGGGGTGGGCCCTCCCAGATAGCAATCAGCCCCAGCATTTT. This gives the protein CASSLGWALPDSNQPQHF.

The chain is built from TRBV5-1 and TRBJ2-1; a possible D gene is TRBD2 (5 bases). V was trimmed by 3 bases and J by 5 bases, leaving 12 bases between them. The CDR3 is 14 amino acids. Looked up from germline, CDR1 is SGHRS and CDR2 is YFSETQ. The CDR3: CASSSGITHNEQFF. The CDR3 DNA reads as TGCGCCAGCAGCTCGGGAATTACCCACAATGAGCAGTTCTTC.

This rearrangement joins TRBV5-1 to TRBJ2-4, with D hard to call. The V and J ends lost 1 base and 7 bases respectively, with 12 bases between them. CDR3 length: 14 residues. CDR1 and CDR2 from the germline V gene are SGHRS and YFSETQ. The CDR3 coding sequence is TGCGCCAGCAGCTTGTCGACGCCTTCCAACATTCAGTACTTC. The encoded protein is CASSLSTPSNIQYF.

The rearrangement joins TRBV19 to TRBJ1-5; 7 positions agree with TRBD1. Germline CDR1 LNHDA, CDR2 SQIVND (reference sequence). With 4 bases clipped from V and 5 bases from J, the junction kept 11 bases outside the gene matches. The CDR3 length is 16 residues. CDR3 residues: CASSTTPGQFYQPQHF. The CDR3 DNA follows: TGTGCCAGTAGTACGACGCCGGGACAGTTCTATCAGCCCCAGCATTTT.

The V gene is TRBV30, the J gene TRBJ1-1, with D unclear. Germline assignment: CDR1 GTSNPN and CDR2 SVGIG (reference sequence). The length of the CDR3 is 11 residues. V was pared by 4 bases and J by 8 bases, with 11 bases between. In DNA, the CDR3 is TGTGCCTGGATTTCTCACGCCGAAGCTTTCTTT. It is translated as CAWISHAEAFF.